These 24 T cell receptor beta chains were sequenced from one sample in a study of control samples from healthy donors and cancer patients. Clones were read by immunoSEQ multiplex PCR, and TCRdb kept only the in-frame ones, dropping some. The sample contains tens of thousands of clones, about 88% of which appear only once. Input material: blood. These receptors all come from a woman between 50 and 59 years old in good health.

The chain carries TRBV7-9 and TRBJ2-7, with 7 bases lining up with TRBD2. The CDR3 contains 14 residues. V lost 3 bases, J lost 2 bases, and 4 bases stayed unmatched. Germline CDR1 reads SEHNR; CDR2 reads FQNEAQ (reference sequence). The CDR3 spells CASSLFAGAYEQYF. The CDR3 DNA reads TGTGCCAGCAGCTTGTTTGCGGGGGCCTACGAGCAGTACTTC.

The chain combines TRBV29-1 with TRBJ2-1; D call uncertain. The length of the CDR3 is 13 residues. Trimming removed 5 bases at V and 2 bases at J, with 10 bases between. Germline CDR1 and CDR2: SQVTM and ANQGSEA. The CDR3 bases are TGCAGCGTTATCCGCGCCGCCTACAATGAGCAGTTCTTC. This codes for CSVIRAAYNEQFF.

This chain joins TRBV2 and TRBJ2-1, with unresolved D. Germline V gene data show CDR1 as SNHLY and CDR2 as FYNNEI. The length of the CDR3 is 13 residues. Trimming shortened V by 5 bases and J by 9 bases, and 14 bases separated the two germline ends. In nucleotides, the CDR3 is TGTGCCAGCAGTCGTGACGCAGCCCCTGAGCAGTTCTTC. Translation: CASSRDAAPEQFF.

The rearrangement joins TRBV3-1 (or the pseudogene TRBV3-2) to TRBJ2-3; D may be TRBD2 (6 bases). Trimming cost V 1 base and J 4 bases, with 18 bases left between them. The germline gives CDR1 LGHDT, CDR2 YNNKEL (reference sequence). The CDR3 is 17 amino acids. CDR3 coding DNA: TGTGCCAGCAGCCAAGTCGGCCCCTTTTGGGGGGCAGATACGCAGTATTTT. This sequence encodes CASSQVGPFWGADTQYF.

CDR3 nucleotide sequence: TGTGCCAGCAGTTACGGAGGGCATGGCTACACCTTC. It encodes CASSYGGHGYTF. V gene TRBV6-5 combines with J gene TRBJ1-2, with D hard to call. The CDR3 is made up of 12 amino acids. The germline V gene encodes CDR1 MNHEY and CDR2 SVGAGI. Trimming shortened V by 2 bases and J by 6 bases, and 7 bases separated the two germline ends.

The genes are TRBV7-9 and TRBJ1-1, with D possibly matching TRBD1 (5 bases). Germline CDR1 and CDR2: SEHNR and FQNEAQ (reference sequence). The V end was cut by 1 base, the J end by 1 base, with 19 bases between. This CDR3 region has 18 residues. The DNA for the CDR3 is TGTGCCAGCAGCTTAGAGGGATGGTTGAGGGGACGGAACACTGAAGCTTTCTTT. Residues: CASSLEGWLRGRNTEAFF.

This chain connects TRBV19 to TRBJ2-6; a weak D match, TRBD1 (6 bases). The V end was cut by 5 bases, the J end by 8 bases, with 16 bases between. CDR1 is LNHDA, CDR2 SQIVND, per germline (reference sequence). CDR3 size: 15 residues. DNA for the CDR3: TGTGCCAGTAGTTCAACAGGGAGAGGGACCAACGTCCTGACTTTC. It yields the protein CASSSTGRGTNVLTF. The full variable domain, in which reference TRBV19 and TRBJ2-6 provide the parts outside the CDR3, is DGGITQSPKYLFRKEGQNVTLSCEQNLNHDAMYWYRQDPGQGLRLIYYSQIVNDFQKGDIAEGYSVSREKKESFPLTVTSAQKNPTAFYLCASSSTGRGTNVLTFGAGSRLTVL.

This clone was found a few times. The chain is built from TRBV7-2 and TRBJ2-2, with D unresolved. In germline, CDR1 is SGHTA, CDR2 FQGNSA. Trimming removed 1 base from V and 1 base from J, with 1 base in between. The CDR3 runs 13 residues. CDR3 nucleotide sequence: TGTGCCAGCAGCTTAGGGAACACCGGGGAGCTGTTTTTT. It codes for CASSLGNTGELFF.

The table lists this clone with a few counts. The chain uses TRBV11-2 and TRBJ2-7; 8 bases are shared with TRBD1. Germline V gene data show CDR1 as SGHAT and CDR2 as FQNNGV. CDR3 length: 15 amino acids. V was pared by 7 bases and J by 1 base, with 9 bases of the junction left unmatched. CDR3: CASIADRGSSYEQYF. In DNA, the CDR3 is TGTGCCAGCATAGCTGACAGGGGTAGTTCCTACGAGCAGTACTTC.

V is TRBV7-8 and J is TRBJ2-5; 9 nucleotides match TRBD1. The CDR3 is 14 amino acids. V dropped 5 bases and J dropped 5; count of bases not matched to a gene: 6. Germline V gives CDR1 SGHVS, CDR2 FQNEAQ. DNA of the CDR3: TGTGCCAGCAGCGTAGGACAGGGGAGGGAGACCCAGTACTTC. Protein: CASSVGQGRETQYF.

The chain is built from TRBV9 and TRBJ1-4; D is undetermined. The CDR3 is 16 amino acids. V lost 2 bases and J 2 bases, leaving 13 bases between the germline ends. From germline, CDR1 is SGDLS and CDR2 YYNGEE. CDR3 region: CASSVGFDYTNEKLFF. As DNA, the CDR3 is TGTGCCAGCAGCGTGGGGTTTGATTATACTAATGAAAAACTGTTTTTT.

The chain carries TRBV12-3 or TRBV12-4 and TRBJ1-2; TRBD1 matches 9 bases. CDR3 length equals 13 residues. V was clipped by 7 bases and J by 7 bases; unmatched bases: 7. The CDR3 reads CASNVGTGLGYTF. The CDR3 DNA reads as TGTGCCAGCAACGTCGGGACAGGGCTTGGCTACACCTTC.

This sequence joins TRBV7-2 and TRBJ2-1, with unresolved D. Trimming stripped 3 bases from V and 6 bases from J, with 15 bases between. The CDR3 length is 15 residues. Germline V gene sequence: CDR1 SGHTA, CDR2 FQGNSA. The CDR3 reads CASSFWGSSPNEQFF. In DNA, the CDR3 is TGTGCCAGCAGCTTTTGGGGTAGCTCCCCCAATGAGCAGTTCTTC.

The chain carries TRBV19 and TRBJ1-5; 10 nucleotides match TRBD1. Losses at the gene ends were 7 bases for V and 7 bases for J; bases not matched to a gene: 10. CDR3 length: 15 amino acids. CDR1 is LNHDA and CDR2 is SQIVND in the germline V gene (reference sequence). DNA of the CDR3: TGTGCCAGTATCAACGGACAGGGGGGAAGGCAGCCCCAGCATTTT. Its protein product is CASINGQGGRQPQHF. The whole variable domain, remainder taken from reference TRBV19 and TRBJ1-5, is DGGITQSPKYLFRKEGQNVTLSCEQNLNHDAMYWYRQDPGQGLRLIYYSQIVNDFQKGDIAEGYSVSREKKESFPLTVTSAQKNPTAFYLCASINGQGGRQPQHFGDGTRLSIL.

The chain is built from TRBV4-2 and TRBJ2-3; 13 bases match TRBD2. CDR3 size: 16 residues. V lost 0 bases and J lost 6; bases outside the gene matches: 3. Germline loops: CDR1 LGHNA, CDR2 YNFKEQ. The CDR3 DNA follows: TGTGCCAGCAGCCAAGAAGTGGGACTAGCGGGGGATACGCAGTATTTT. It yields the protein CASSQEVGLAGDTQYF.

CDR3 nucleotide sequence: TGCGCCAGCAGCTTGGGTGACTGGTTCACAGATACGCAGTATTTT. Encoded protein: CASSLGDWFTDTQYF. The V gene is TRBV5-1, the J gene TRBJ2-3, with D unresolved. V lost 0 bases and J 2 bases, leaving 10 bases between the germline ends. Looked up from germline, CDR1 is SGHRS and CDR2 is YFSETQ. The CDR3 is made up of 15 amino acids.

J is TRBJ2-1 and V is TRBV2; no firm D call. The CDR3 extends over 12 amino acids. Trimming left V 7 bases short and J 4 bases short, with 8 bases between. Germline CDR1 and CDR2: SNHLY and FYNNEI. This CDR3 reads CASNLEYNEQFF. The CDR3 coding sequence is TGTGCCAGCAACCTAGAGTACAATGAGCAGTTCTTC.

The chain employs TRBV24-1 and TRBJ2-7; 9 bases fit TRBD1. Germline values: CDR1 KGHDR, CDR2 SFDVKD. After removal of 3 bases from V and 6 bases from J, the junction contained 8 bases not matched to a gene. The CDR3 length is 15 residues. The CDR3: CATSDKGTGRREQYF. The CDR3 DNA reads TGTGCCACCAGTGATAAGGGGACAGGGCGGCGCGAGCAGTACTTC.

CDR3 in DNA: TGCGCCAGCAGCTTTGGACAGAGCACAGATACGCAGTATTTT. It codes for CASSFGQSTDTQYF. V is TRBV5-1 and J is TRBJ2-3, with D possibly matching TRBD1 (6 bases). The CDR3 is 14 amino acids. Trimming left V 2 bases short and J 0 bases short, with 7 bases between. From germline, CDR1 is SGHRS and CDR2 YFSETQ.

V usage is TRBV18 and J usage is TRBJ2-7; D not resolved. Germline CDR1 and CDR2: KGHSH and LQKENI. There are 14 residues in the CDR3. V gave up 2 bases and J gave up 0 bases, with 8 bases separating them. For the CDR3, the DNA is TGTGCCAGCTCACCAGCAGGAAGCTCCTACGAGCAGTACTTC. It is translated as CASSPAGSSYEQYF.

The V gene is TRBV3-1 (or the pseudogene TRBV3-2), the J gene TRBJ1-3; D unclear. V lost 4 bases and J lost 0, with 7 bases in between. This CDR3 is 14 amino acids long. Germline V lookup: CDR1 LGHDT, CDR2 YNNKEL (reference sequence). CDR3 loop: CASSLLSSGNTIYF. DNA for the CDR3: TGTGCCAGCAGCCTCTTATCCTCTGGAAACACCATATATTTT.

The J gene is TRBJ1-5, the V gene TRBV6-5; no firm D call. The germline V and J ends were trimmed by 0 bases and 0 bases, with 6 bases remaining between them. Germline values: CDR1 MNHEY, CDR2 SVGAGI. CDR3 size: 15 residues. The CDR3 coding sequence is TGTGCCAGCAGTTACTCTATTAATAGCAATCAGCCCCAGCATTTT. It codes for CASSYSINSNQPQHF.

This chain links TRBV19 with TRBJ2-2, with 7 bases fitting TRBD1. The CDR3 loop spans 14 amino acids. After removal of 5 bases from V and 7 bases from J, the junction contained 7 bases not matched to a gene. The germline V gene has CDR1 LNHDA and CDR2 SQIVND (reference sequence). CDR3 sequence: CASSLTGDIGELFF. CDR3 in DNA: TGTGCCAGTAGTCTAACAGGGGATATCGGGGAGCTGTTTTTT.

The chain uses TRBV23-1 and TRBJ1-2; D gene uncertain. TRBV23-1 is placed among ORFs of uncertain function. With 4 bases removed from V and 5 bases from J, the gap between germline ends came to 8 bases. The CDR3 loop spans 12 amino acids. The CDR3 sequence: CASSRRNYGYTF. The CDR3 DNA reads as TGCGCCAGCAGTCGCCGGAATTATGGCTACACCTTC.